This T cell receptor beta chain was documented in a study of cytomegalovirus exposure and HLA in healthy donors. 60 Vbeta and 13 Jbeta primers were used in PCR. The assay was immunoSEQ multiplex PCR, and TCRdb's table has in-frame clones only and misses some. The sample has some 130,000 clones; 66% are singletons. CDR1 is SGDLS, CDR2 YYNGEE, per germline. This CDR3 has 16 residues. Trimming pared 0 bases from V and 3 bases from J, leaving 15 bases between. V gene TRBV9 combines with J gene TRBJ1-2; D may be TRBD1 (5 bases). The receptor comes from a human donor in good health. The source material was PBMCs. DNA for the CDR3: TGTGCCAGCAGCGTAGGCGGGAGAGGGGACTACTATGGCTACACCTTC. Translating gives CASSVGGRGDYYGYTF.